This T cell receptor (beta chain) stems from a study of PD-1 blockade in classical Hodgkin lymphoma. V was trimmed by 0 bases and J by 9 bases, leaving 12 bases between them. The CDR3 covers 14 residues. Germline loops: CDR1 LGHNA, CDR2 YNFKEQ. Points from the study as a whole: Repertoires differed for reasons still undefined, possibly disease activity or prior therapy. Reported findings placed baseline TCR diversity lower in newly diagnosed patients (compared with healthy donors).

The time point: newly diagnosed, previously untreated cHL patient sample. PBMCs were thawed, and CD8+ T cells were then isolated from them by magnetic negative selection. Comparison relied on PBMCs that came from newly diagnosed, untreated classical Hodgkin lymphoma. With respect to this clone: Its specificity is not known.

Sequenced by immunoSEQ multiplex PCR; TCRdb stores in-frame clones only, minus some. This table holds some 15,000 clones, 90% to 95% found once. Sequencing was performed on CD8+ T cells from blood. This chain connects TRBV4-2 to TRBJ2-1, with D possibly matching TRBD1 (6 bases). The sequence was collected from a human donor with classical Hodgkin lymphoma. The CDR3: CASSQEYAGAEQFF. CDR3 coding DNA: TGTGCCAGCAGCCAAGAGTACGCAGGGGCTGAGCAGTTCTTC.